Sequencing of this TCR beta chain was carried out in a study of shared clonotypes between healthy human individuals. Notes on this clone: Its cognate antigen is unknown.

Notes on the study in general: Deeper or shallower sequencing was expected to change how clonotypes are shared among donors.

The junction had 6 bases not matched to a gene; V was cut back by 5 bases and J by 2 bases. The CDR3 has 15 amino acids. Germline V gives CDR1 SGHAT, CDR2 FQNNGV. Libraries were prepared by immunoSEQ multiplex PCR; TCRdb keeps only in-frame clonotypes and omits some of them. Among 2 million to 3 million clones listed, roughly 93% were seen once. This sequence joins TRBV11-2 and TRBJ2-1; 7 bases are shared with TRBD1. The source is a man between 18 and 29 years old in good health. Some clones in this sample may be carry-over from other donors' samples. The sequenced sample was naive CD4+ T cells from PBMCs. Stated subset: CD45RA+ positively selected. This CDR3 is CASSVFQGAYNEQFF. CDR3 nucleotide sequence: TGTGCCAGCAGCGTCTTTCAGGGGGCCTACAATGAGCAGTTCTTC. Full variable domain (missing parts from reference TRBV11-2 and TRBJ2-1): EAGVAQSPRYKIIEKRQSVAFWCNPISGHATLYWYQQILGQGPKLLIQFQNNGVVDDSQLPKDRFSAERLKGVDSTLKIQPAKLEDSAVYLCASSVFQGAYNEQFFGPGTRLTVL.